The clone carrying this T cell receptor beta chain was recorded only once. Its specificity is not known. The sample comes from a study of Ad26.COV2.S vaccination and SARS-CoV-2 variants. About the research overall: Once, or twice with 56 days between doses, Ad26.COV2.S was given intramuscularly. Overall study findings and caveats: Participants in the vaccine arm had higher spike-specific TCR breadth; placebo recipients had lower.

Germline CDR1 is LNHDA and CDR2 is SQIVND (reference sequence). Trimming took off 3 bases at V and 1 base at J, with 10 bases between the two ends. The CDR3 is 15 amino acids. Treatment defined: about 20 received Ad26.COV2.S at low or high dose, single or two shots; about five received placebo; per-sample allocation not given. Samples analyzed were those drawn on day 63 after the first vaccine or placebo injection. Based in Boston, the donor was an adult of 18-55 years. An Ad26 vector expressing Wuhan-strain SARS-CoV-2 spike served as the vaccine. Repertoires were generated with immunoSEQ multiplex PCR, while TCRdb's copy carries only in-frame clones and drops some. The data hold about 410,000 clones, with approximately 86% observed a single time.

The chain is built from TRBV19 and TRBJ1-5; D not certain. The TCR comes from a person between 18 and 60 years old who received the Ad26.COV2.S COVID-19 vaccine or a placebo. The sample in question was peripheral blood, obtained in a trial of Ad26.COV2.S vaccine versus placebo. In DNA, the CDR3 is TGTGCCAGTAGTATTGTGACGGTAAGCAATCAGCCCCAGCATTTT. As protein: CASSIVTVSNQPQHF.